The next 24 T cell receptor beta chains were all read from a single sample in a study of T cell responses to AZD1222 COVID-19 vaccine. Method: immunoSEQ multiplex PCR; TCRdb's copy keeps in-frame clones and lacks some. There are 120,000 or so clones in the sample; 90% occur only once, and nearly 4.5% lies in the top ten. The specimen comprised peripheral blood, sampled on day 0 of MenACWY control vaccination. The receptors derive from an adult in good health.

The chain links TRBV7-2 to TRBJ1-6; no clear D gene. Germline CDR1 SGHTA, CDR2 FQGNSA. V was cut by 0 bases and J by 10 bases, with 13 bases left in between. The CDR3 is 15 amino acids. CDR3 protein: CASSLAEGIGSPLHF. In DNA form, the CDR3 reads TGTGCCAGCAGCTTAGCCGAAGGGATCGGCTCACCCCTCCACTTT.

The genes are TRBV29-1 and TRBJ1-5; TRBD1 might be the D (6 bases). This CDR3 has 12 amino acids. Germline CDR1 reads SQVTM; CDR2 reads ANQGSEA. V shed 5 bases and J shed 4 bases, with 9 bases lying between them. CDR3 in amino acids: CSVTDSNQPQHF. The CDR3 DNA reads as TGCAGCGTTACGGACAGTAATCAGCCCCAGCATTTT. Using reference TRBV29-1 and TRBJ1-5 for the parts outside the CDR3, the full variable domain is SAVISQKPSRDICQRGTSLTIQCQVDSQVTMMFWYRQQPGQSLTLIATANQGSEATYESGFVIDKFPISRPNLTFSTLTVSNMSPEDSSIYLCSVTDSNQPQHFGDGTRLSIL.

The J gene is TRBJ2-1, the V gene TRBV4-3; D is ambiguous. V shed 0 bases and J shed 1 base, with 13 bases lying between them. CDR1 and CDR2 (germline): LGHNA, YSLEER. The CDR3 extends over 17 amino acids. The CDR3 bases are TGCGCCAGCAGCCAAGATCTTTTGTCCCTATCCTACAATGAGCAGTTCTTC. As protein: CASSQDLLSLSYNEQFF.

CDR3 DNA: TGTGCCAGCAGTCCGGGTCCTTCCTACACTGAAGCTTTCTTT. Translated: CASSPGPSYTEAFF. The J gene is TRBJ1-1, the V gene TRBV2; D not resolved. The CDR3 contains 14 residues. V dropped 5 bases and J dropped 3 bases, with 13 bases sitting between them. The germline V gene has CDR1 SNHLY and CDR2 FYNNEI. Variable domain in full (rest from reference TRBV2 and TRBJ1-1): EPEVTQTPSHQVTQMGQEVILRCVPISNHLYFYWYRQILGQKVEFLVSFYNNEISEKSEIFDDQFSVERPDGSNFTLKIRSTKLEDSAMYFCASSPGPSYTEAFFGQGTRLTVV.

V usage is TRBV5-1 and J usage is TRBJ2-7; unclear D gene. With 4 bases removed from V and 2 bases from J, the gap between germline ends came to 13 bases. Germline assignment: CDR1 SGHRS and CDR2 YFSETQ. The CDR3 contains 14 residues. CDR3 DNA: TGCGCCAGCAGCCGAGACGCCCTGACCTACGAGCAGTACTTC. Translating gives CASSRDALTYEQYF.

The CDR3 spells CASSQGQGEGYEQYF. CDR3 in DNA: TGCGCCAGCAGCCAAGGACAGGGGGAGGGCTACGAGCAGTACTTC. The chain uses TRBV4-1 and TRBJ2-7, with TRBD1 matching 9 bases. V shed 1 base, J shed 3 bases, and the junction held 4 bases outside the gene matches. Looked up from germline, CDR1 is MGHRA and CDR2 is YSYEKL. This CDR3 has 15 amino acids.

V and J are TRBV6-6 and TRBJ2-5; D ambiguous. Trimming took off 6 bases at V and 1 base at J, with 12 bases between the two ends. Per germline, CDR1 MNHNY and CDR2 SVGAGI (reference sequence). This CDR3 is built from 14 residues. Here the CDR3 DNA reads TGTGCCAGCAGCTCCGGACCTGTCCAAGAGACCCAGTACTTC. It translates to CASSSGPVQETQYF.

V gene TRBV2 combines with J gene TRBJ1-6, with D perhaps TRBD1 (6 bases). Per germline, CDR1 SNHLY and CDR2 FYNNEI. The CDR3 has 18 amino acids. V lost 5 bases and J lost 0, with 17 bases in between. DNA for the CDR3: TGTGCCAGCAGTATAATGAACAGGGAAAGCTCCTATAATTCACCCCTCCACTTT. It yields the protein CASSIMNRESSYNSPLHF. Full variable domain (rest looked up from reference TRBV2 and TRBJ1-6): EPEVTQTPSHQVTQMGQEVILRCVPISNHLYFYWYRQILGQKVEFLVSFYNNEISEKSEIFDDQFSVERPDGSNFTLKIRSTKLEDSAMYFCASSIMNRESSYNSPLHFGNGTRLTVT.

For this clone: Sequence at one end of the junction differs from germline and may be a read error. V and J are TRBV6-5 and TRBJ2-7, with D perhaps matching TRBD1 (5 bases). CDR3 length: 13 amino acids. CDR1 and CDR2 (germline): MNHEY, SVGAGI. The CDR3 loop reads CASSYPEGALQVF. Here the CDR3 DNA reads TGTGCCAGCAGTTACCCCGAAGGGGCCCTTCAGGTCTTC.

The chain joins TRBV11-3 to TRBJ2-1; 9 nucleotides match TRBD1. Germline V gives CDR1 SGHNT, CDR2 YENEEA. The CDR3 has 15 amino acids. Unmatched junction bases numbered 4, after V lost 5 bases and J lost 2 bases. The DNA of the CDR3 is TGTGCCAGCAGCCAAAGGGACAGGGCCTACAATGAGCAGTTCTTC. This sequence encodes CASSQRDRAYNEQFF. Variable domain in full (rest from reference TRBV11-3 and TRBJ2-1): EAGVVQSPRYKIIEKKQPVAFWCNPISGHNTLYWYLQNLGQGPELLIRYENEEAVDDSQLPKDRFSAERLKGVDSTLKIQPAELGDSAVYLCASSQRDRAYNEQFFGPGTRLTVL.

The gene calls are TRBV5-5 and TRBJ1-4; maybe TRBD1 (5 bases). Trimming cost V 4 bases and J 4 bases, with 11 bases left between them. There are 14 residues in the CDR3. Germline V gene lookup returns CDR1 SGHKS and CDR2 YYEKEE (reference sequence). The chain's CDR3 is CASSLGRNNEKLFF. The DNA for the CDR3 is TGTGCCAGCAGCCTGGGACGGAATAATGAAAAACTGTTTTTT.

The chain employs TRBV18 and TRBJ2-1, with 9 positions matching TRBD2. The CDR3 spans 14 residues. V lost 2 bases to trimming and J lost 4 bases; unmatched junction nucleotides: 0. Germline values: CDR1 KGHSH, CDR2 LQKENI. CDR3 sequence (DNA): TGTGCCAGCTCACCAGGACTAGCGTACAATGAGCAGTTCTTC. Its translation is CASSPGLAYNEQFF.

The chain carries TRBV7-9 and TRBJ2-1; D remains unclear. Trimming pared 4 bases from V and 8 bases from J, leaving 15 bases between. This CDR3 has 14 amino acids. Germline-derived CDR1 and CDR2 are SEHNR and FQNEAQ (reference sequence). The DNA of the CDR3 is TGTGCCAGCAGCTCTGGGTGGCAGGCCGATGAGCAGTTCTTC. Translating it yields CASSSGWQADEQFF.

The CDR3, as DNA: TGTGCCAGTACCGCCGGGACAGGGACAGATACGCAGTATTTT. Its protein is CASTAGTGTDTQYF. J is TRBJ2-3 and V is TRBV19, with 9 bases identical to TRBD1. There are 14 residues in the CDR3. Trimming took 7 bases from V and 3 from J; bases not matched to a gene: 5. The V gene's germline CDR1 is LNHDA and CDR2 SQIVND (reference sequence).

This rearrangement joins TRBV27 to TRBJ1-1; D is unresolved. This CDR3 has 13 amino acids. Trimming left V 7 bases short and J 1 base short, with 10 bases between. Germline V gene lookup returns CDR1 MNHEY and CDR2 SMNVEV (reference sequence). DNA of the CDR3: TGTGCCAGCACCCGGCGGGAGAACACTGAAGCTTTCTTT. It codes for CASTRRENTEAFF.

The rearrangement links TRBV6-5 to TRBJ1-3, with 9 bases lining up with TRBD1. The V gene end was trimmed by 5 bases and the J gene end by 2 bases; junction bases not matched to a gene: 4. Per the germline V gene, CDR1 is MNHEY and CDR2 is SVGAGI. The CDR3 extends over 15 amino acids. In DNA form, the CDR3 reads TGTGCCAGCAGTAGGACAGGGGCCACTGGAAACACCATATATTTT. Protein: CASSRTGATGNTIYF.

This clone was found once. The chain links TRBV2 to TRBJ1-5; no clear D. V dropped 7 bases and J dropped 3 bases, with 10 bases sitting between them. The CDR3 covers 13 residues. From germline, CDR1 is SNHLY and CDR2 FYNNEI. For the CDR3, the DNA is TGTGCCAGCAATCAAGCGCCCAATCAGCCCCAGCATTTT. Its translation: CASNQAPNQPQHF.

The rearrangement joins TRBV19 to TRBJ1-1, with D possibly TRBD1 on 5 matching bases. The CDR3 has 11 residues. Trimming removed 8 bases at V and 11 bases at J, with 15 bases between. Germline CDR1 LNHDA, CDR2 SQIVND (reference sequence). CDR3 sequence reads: CASSRWGEAFF. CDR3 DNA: TGTGCCAGTTCCCGATGGGGGGAGGCTTTCTTT.

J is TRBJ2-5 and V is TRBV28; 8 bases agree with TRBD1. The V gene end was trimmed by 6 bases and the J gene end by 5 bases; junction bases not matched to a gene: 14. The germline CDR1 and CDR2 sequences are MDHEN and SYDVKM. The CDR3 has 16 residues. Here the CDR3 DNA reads TGTGCCAGCAGCTCGTCGAAGCGGACAGGGTACGAGACCCAGTACTTC. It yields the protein CASSSSKRTGYETQYF.

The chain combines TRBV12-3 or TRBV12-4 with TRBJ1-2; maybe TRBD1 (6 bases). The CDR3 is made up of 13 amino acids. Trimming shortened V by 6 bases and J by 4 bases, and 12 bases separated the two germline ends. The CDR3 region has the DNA TGTGCCAGCAGCTCAACAGGGTTCTATGGCTACACCTTC. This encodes CASSSTGFYGYTF.

CDR3 coding DNA: TGTGCCAGCAGCGTCGGACAGGGCCTGGAGACCCAGTACTTC. Translated: CASSVGQGLETQYF. The genes are TRBV5-8 and TRBJ2-5; 8 bases match TRBD1. The CDR3 totals 14 residues. The germline CDR1 and CDR2 sequences are SGHTS and YDEGEE. V gave up 4 bases and J gave up 5 bases; unmatched junction bases: 7. Variable domain in full (rest from reference TRBV5-8 and TRBJ2-5): EAGVTQSPTHLIKTRGQQATLRCSPISGHTSVYWYQQALGLGLQFLLWYDEGEERNRGNFPPRFSGRQFPNYSSELNVNALELEDSALYLCASSVGQGLETQYFGPGTRLLVL.

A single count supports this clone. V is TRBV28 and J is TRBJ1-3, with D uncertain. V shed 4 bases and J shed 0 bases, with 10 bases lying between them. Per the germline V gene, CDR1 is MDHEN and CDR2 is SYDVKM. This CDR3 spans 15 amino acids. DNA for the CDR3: TGTGCCAGCAGTTCCCAACCGAGCTCTGGAAACACCATATATTTT. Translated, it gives CASSSQPSSGNTIYF.

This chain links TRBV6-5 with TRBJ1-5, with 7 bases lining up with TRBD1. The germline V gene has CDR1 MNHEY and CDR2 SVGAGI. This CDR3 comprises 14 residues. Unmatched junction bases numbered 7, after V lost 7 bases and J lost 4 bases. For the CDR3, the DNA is TGTGCCAGCAAAGGGGGACAGATAAATCAGCCCCAGCATTTT. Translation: CASKGGQINQPQHF.

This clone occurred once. The CDR3 nucleotides read TGTGCCAGCAGCGTAGTGGGACAGGGGGCGCGGGGCACCGGGGAGCTGTTTTTT. Protein sequence: CASSVVGQGARGTGELFF. The genes are TRBV9 and TRBJ2-2, with 12 bases matching TRBD1. Germline V gene data show CDR1 as SGDLS and CDR2 as YYNGEE. CDR3 length equals 18 residues. V dropped 0 bases and J dropped 4; count of bases not matched to a gene: 7.